A selection of T cell receptor beta chains follows, all from one sample in a study of human T cells and chemical hapten exposure. TCRdb called the RACE reads again in MiXCR, with one record for every CDR3 protein. The sample carries about 360,000 distinct CDR3 sequences, 5.5% to 8% recorded once. The sample in question was whole blood, obtained in connection with sensitization to the hapten diphenylcyclopropenone (DPC). The receptors were sampled from a woman in her late teens or twenties with alopecia areata. Some clones in this sample may be carry-over from other donors' samples. The CDR3 runs from the conserved cysteine through the conserved F or W. D genes are given only for firm matches. A row's size may be missing; if present it is once, few, many or a size class.

clone_size j_call v_call d_call cdr3_nt cdr3_aa
few TRBJ1-2 TRBV24-1 . TGTGCCACCAGTGAGTTTACAGGGAGCGGCTATGGCTACACCTTC CATSEFTGSGYGYTF
. TRBJ2-7 TRBV6-1 . TGTGCCAGCAGTGAATACCAGGGTTTGGCCTACGAGCAGTACTTC CASSEYQGLAYEQYF
few TRBJ2-1 TRBV24-1 . TGTGCCACCAGTGATTACCGGGGCGAGCAGTTCTTC CATSDYRGEQFF
many TRBJ2-2 TRBV7-2 . TGTGCCAGCAGCTTAGGCGCCCGGACCGGGGAGCTGTTTTTT CASSLGARTGELFF
. TRBJ2-3 TRBV2 TRBD2 TGTGCCAGCAGTGAAGCGCTTGCGGGGGGTACTACAGATACGCAGTATTTT CASSEALAGGTTDTQYF
few TRBJ2-3 TRBV6-6 . TGTGCCAGCAGATTCCGACCGTTTGGTACGCAGTATTTT CASRFRPFGTQYF
many TRBJ2-6 TRBV11-1 . TGTGCCAGCAGCTCCCCAAGGCGCCGCCGAAGCTCTGGGGCCAACGTCCTGACTTTC CASSSPRRRRSSGANVLTF
. TRBJ1-6 TRBV5-1 TRBD1 TGCGCCAGCAGCTTGGAAGGGGGCAGTTCACCCCTCCACTTT CASSLEGGSSPLHF
. TRBJ2-6 TRBV29-1 TRBD1 TGCAGCGTTGAGCAGGGGGCCACTGGGGCCAACGTCCTGACTTTC CSVEQGATGANVLTF
few TRBJ1-1 TRBV5-4 TRBD1 TGTGCCAGCAGCCCGGGACAGGGAATGACTGAAGCTTTCTTT CASSPGQGMTEAFF
few TRBJ1-2 TRBV29-1 . TGCAGCGCTGCAGGGTCAAGAGGAGACGGCGGCTACACCTTC CSAAGSRGDGGYTF
few TRBJ1-1 TRBV28 TRBD1 TGTGCCAGCAGTTTCCTCGGACTGACAGGGGATGATACTGAAGCTTTCTTT CASSFLGLTGDDTEAFF
few TRBJ2-5 TRBV28 TRBD1 TGTGCCAGCAGTTTGCTTCCGGGACAGGGTCGGGAGACCCAGTACTTC CASSLLPGQGRETQYF
. TRBJ2-3 TRBV5-1 . TGCGCCAGCAGCTTGGCCAATGACGTATGGGATTTCCTCGATACGCAGTATTTT CASSLANDVWDFLDTQYF
many TRBJ2-1 TRBV7-2 . TGTGCCAGCAGCCGGACACTAGACTTCGTTTCCTACAATGAGCAGTTCTTC CASSRTLDFVSYNEQFF
. TRBJ2-2 TRBV7-2 TRBD1 TGTGCCAGCAGAGCCTTGACAGGGGCCACCGGGGAGCTGTTTTTT CASRALTGATGELFF
few TRBJ2-5 TRBV12-3/TRBV12-4 . TGTGCCAGCAGTTTGGGCTACTCCCCTCAAGAGACCCAGTACTTC CASSLGYSPQETQYF
. TRBJ1-6 TRBV5-1 TRBD1 TGCGCCAGCACTATCGGACAGGGGAGTTCACCCCTCCACTTT CASTIGQGSSPLHF
few TRBJ2-7 TRBV3-1 . TGTGCCAGCAGCCAAGTAAACAGGGAACACGAGCAGTACTTC CASSQVNREHEQYF
. TRBJ2-5 TRBV6-1 . TGTGCCAGCAGTGAAGAAGACCGGTGGGAGACCCAGTACTTC CASSEEDRWETQYF
. TRBJ2-2 TRBV5-6 . TGTGCCAGCAGCTTGGAACAGGGAGGTACCGGGGAGCTGTTTTTT CASSLEQGGTGELFF
. TRBJ1-5 TRBV7-9 . TGTGCCAGCAGCTCCGAGGGGGGGCAGCCCCAGCATTTT CASSSEGGQPQHF
. TRBJ1-1 TRBV7-2 TRBD1 TGTGCCAGCAGCTTAGGCCCCGGCGCCCGACAGGGGCGAGCTTTCTTT CASSLGPGARQGRAFF
. TRBJ1-1 TRBV6-5 . TGTGCCAGCAGTAACGTGGGGGACACTGAAGCTTTCTTT CASSNVGDTEAFF
few TRBJ2-7 TRBV20-1 TRBD2 TGCAGTGCTAGTTTAAGTACCCTGGGTAGCGGGGGGGACGAGCAGTACTTC CSASLSTLGSGGDEQYF
many TRBJ1-1 TRBV5-6 . TGTGCCAGCAGCTTGTGGGGCCGGACTGAAGCTTTCTTT CASSLWGRTEAFF
. TRBJ2-3 TRBV18 . TGTGCCAGCTCACCCCGAGCGGCAACAGATACGCAGTATTTT CASSPRAATDTQYF
many TRBJ2-5 TRBV2 . TGTGCCAGCAGCTTAGAGGATCAAGAGACCCAGTACTTC CASSLEDQETQYF
few TRBJ1-3 TRBV9 . TGTGCCAGCAGCGTACAGGAATACTCTGGAAACACCATATATTTT CASSVQEYSGNTIYF
many TRBJ1-6 TRBV20-1 . TGCAGTGTAGGCCGTGGCGGGACGCTAGATTCACCCCTCCACTTT CSVGRGGTLDSPLHF
few TRBJ1-1 TRBV7-2 . TGTGCCAGCAGCCCAAACGGGGCAGGATTTATGAACACTGAAGCTTTCTTT CASSPNGAGFMNTEAFF
many TRBJ1-1 TRBV6-5 . TGTGCCAGCAGTTACACCCTCCGTCACACTGAAGCTTTCTTT CASSYTLRHTEAFF
. TRBJ1-1 TRBV10-3 TRBD1 TGTGCCATCAGAGTAACACAGGGGGCGCGAGGTGAAGCTTTCTTT CAIRVTQGARGEAFF
few TRBJ2-3 TRBV18 . TGTGCCAGCTCACAGGGGACTGGCGGAGATACGCAGTATTTT CASSQGTGGDTQYF
many TRBJ1-5 TRBV5-1 . TGCGCCAGCAGCACAGGGACTGACAATCAGCCCCAGCATTTT CASSTGTDNQPQHF
. TRBJ1-1 TRBV28 . TGTGCCATCGTGGGGGCAACGAACACTGAAGCTTTCTTT CAIVGATNTEAFF
. TRBJ1-1 TRBV3-1 . TGTGCCAGCAGCCAAGAAGGTCACAGGGCCACTGAAGCTTTCTTT CASSQEGHRATEAFF
many TRBJ2-3 TRBV18 . TGTGCCAGCTCACCACCGGGACGGCGTGGCACAGATACGCAGTATTTT CASSPPGRRGTDTQYF
few TRBJ1-1 TRBV27 . TGTGCCAGCAGTTTATCTGGGGGCTTCGACACTGAAGCTTTCTTT CASSLSGGFDTEAFF
. TRBJ2-3 TRBV7-2 . TGTGCCAGCAGCTTAGCGCACACCGGGGATACGCAGTATTTT CASSLAHTGDTQYF
few TRBJ1-2 TRBV28 . TGTGCCAGCTTCGGACAAAACTATGGCTACACCTTC CASFGQNYGYTF
. TRBJ1-4 TRBV28 TRBD1 TGTGCCAGCAGTAAACCGGGACAGGCCAATGAAAAACTGTTTTTT CASSKPGQANEKLFF
. TRBJ1-5 TRBV5-1 TRBD1 TGCGCCAGGTCGACAGGGGGTCACAATCAGCCCCAGCATTTT CARSTGGHNQPQHF
many TRBJ2-1 TRBV11-2 . TGTGCCAGCAGCTTAGTCACTGAGCAGTTCTTC CASSLVTEQFF
few TRBJ1-2 TRBV28 . TGTGCCAGCAGGCATAGGGGTCTTGGCTACACCTTC CASRHRGLGYTF
few TRBJ1-6 TRBV7-9 TRBD1 TGTGCCAGCAGGCTTCCCGGGACAGGCAGTAATTCACCCCTCCACTTT CASRLPGTGSNSPLHF